The entry below describes one T cell receptor (beta chain). This record comes from a study of blood T cell repertoires in COVID-19. In the study overall: The United States, Italy and Spain were the sources of the acute and convalescent COVID-19 samples.

In the authors' workflow: Estimation of nucleated cell counts relied on the amplification of reference gene primers. Sequenced by immunoSEQ multiplex PCR; TCRdb stores in-frame clones only, minus some. That table is the source of V, J and clone size, and D and trimming were worked out from the DNA. The table records 150,000 or so clones, around 87% of them present only once. Germline values: CDR1 SGHRS, CDR2 YFSETQ. This CDR3 is built from 11 residues. V dropped 7 bases and J dropped 3; count of bases not matched to a gene: 1. During active infection, Seattle patients enrolled and were then monitored through disease.

What was sequenced was peripheral blood. This chain links TRBV5-1 with TRBJ2-7; 7 nucleotides match TRBD1. The sequence came from a man aged 18 to 30 with COVID-19, enrolled during active disease. CDR3: CASSGGYEQYF. As DNA, the CDR3 is TGCGCCAGCTCAGGGGGCTACGAGCAGTACTTC.